Each of the 20 T cell receptor beta chains below was sequenced from the same sample in a study of STAT5B mutations in CD4+ large granular lymphocyte leukemia. Measured with immunoSEQ multiplex PCR; TCRdb has only the in-frame clones, and not every one. The sample contains 45,000 to 55,000 clones, roughly three quarters of which appear only once. Sequencing was performed on CD4+ T cells from blood buffy coats. Receptors originate from a human donor in good health.

This clone has a single count. The V and J genes are TRBV15 and TRBJ1-5; 8 bases agree with TRBD1. The V gene's germline CDR1 is LNHNV and CDR2 YYDKDF (reference sequence). The CDR3 contains 14 residues. V dropped 5 bases and J dropped 5; count of bases not matched to a gene: 5. CDR3 amino acids: CATSPTDRDQPQHF. The CDR3, as DNA: TGTGCCACCAGCCCAACGGACAGGGATCAGCCCCAGCATTTT.

The gene calls are TRBV19 and TRBJ2-2; possibly TRBD1 for D (6 bases). V shed 5 bases and J shed 5 bases, with 21 bases lying between them. The CDR3 totals 17 residues. Germline V gene data show CDR1 as LNHDA and CDR2 as SQIVND (reference sequence). The CDR3 nucleotides are TGTGCCAGTAGTTGGGGGCCAGGCCGCAAGGGAACCGGGGAGCTGTTTTTT. Translated: CASSWGPGRKGTGELFF.

The chain uses TRBV4-2 and TRBJ2-3, with 12 nucleotides matching TRBD2. The junction had 7 bases not matched to a gene; V was cut back by 3 bases and J by 9 bases. Germline values: CDR1 LGHNA, CDR2 YNFKEQ. This CDR3 region has 15 residues. CDR3 sequence reads: CASSQTSGGRVTQYF. In nucleotides, the CDR3 is TGTGCCAGCAGCCAGACTAGCGGGGGAAGGGTGACGCAGTATTTT.

V is TRBV27 and J is TRBJ2-3; tentative D call: TRBD1 (6 bases). The germline CDR1 and CDR2 sequences are MNHEY and SMNVEV (reference sequence). The ends were cut back, 5 bases at V and 2 bases at J, with 14 bases in the middle. The CDR3 totals 15 residues. DNA for the CDR3: TGTGCCAGCAGTGCAAGGACAGCTTCCACAGATACGCAGTATTTT. It yields the protein CASSARTASTDTQYF.

The rearrangement links TRBV19 to TRBJ1-6; 8 bases agree with TRBD1. The germline V gene encodes CDR1 LNHDA and CDR2 SQIVND (reference sequence). V dropped 5 bases and J dropped 5; count of bases not matched to a gene: 2. The CDR3 runs 14 residues. The CDR3 DNA is TGTGCCAGTAGTCCGGGACAGGATAATTCACCCCTCCACTTT. It specifies CASSPGQDNSPLHF.

The V call is TRBV5-1, the J call TRBJ2-5; TRBD2 is a possible D gene (6 bases). Germline lookup yields CDR1 SGHRS and CDR2 YFSETQ. This CDR3 has 14 residues. Deletions cut 4 bases from V and 5 bases from J, with 15 bases between. This CDR3 is CASSPGAGGETQYF. The CDR3 DNA follows: TGCGCCAGCAGCCCTGGAGCGGGTGGGGAGACCCAGTACTTC.

The chain recombines TRBV6-5 with TRBJ2-1, with TRBD1 matching over 9 bases. After removal of 7 bases from V and 3 bases from J, the junction contained 7 bases not matched to a gene. Per the germline V gene, CDR1 is MNHEY and CDR2 is SVGAGI. The CDR3 consists of 15 residues. The DNA of the CDR3 is TGTGCCAGCACCAAATCGACAGGGGGCTACAATGAGCAGTTCTTC. This sequence encodes CASTKSTGGYNEQFF.

CDR3 nucleotides: TGCGCCAGCAGCTCTACAGGAATTGCAACTAATGAAAAACTGTTTTTT. This gives the protein CASSSTGIATNEKLFF. The chain links TRBV5-1 to TRBJ1-4; D possibly corresponds to TRBD1 (5 bases). This CDR3 has 16 amino acids. Trimming took off 3 bases at V and 0 bases at J, with 12 bases between the two ends. CDR1 is SGHRS and CDR2 is YFSETQ in the germline V gene.

This clone was counted a few times. The rearrangement links TRBV29-1 to TRBJ2-7, with D perhaps matching TRBD1 (6 bases). The CDR3 runs 12 residues. The V end lost 4 bases, the J end lost 5 bases, and 12 bases lay between the germline ends. The germline CDR1 and CDR2 sequences are SQVTM and ANQGSEA. CDR3 sequence: CSVAVGADEQYF. The CDR3 DNA follows: TGCAGCGTTGCTGTGGGGGCGGACGAGCAGTACTTC.

There are a few counts of this clone. This sequence joins TRBV9 and TRBJ2-1; D possibly corresponds to TRBD2 (5 bases). The V end was cut by 4 bases, the J end by 4 bases, with 6 bases between. From germline, CDR1 is SGDLS and CDR2 YYNGEE. The CDR3 contains 12 residues. CDR3 sequence reads: CASSPGYNEQFF. Written as DNA, the CDR3 is TGTGCCAGCAGCCCGGGGTACAATGAGCAGTTCTTC.

The chain recombines TRBV9 with TRBJ1-2, with a tentative D call TRBD1 (6 bases). The CDR3 sequence is 12 residues long. The V gene lost 3 bases and the J gene lost 8 bases, with 11 bases spanning the gap. Germline V CDR1 and CDR2: SGDLS, YYNGEE. DNA of the CDR3: TGTGCCAGCAGCGCAGGGGCGGGGGGCTACACCTTC. Amino acids: CASSAGAGGYTF.

The chain couples TRBV9 to TRBJ2-5; TRBD2 matches at 7 bases. CDR1 SGDLS and CDR2 YYNGEE come from the germline V gene. The CDR3 is made up of 14 amino acids. Losses at the gene ends were 1 base for V and 2 bases for J; bases not matched to a gene: 2. The DNA for the CDR3 is TGTGCCAGCAGCGTACTAGCGGAACAAGAGACCCAGTACTTC. Its protein product is CASSVLAEQETQYF.

The chain is built from TRBV19 and TRBJ2-6; D might be TRBD2 (6 bases). V gave up 0 bases and J gave up 4 bases, with 22 bases separating them. Germline-derived CDR1 and CDR2 are LNHDA and SQIVND (reference sequence). The length of the CDR3 is 20 residues. In DNA form, the CDR3 reads TGTGCCAGTAGTATAGATAGCCTTGCGGGGACTTCCTTGGGGGCCAACGTCCTGACTTTC. Its protein product is CASSIDSLAGTSLGANVLTF.

The chain carries TRBV19 and TRBJ2-1, with no clear D. This CDR3 region has 14 residues. Trimming cost V 3 bases and J 4 bases, with 10 bases left between them. The germline V gene has CDR1 LNHDA and CDR2 SQIVND (reference sequence). The CDR3, as DNA: TGTGCCAGTAGTATGGGCGAGGCGTACAATGAGCAGTTCTTC. As protein: CASSMGEAYNEQFF.

This clone was observed a single time. The chain couples TRBV5-5 to TRBJ2-1, with TRBD2 matching 12 bases. Looked up from germline, CDR1 is SGHKS and CDR2 is YYEKEE (reference sequence). The V gene end was trimmed by 4 bases and the J gene end by 6 bases; junction bases not matched to a gene: 5. This CDR3 is 15 amino acids long. CDR3: CASSQLAGGFNEQFF. Here the CDR3 DNA reads TGTGCCAGCAGCCAACTAGCGGGGGGTTTCAATGAGCAGTTCTTC.

This chain uses TRBV6-6 with TRBJ2-2, with D possibly being TRBD1 (5 bases). Trimming removed 8 bases from V and 0 bases from J, with 10 bases in between. The CDR3 has 14 residues. Germline CDR1 MNHNY, CDR2 SVGAGI (reference sequence). The CDR3 loop reads CASSRTTNTGELFF. The CDR3 DNA reads as TGTGCCAGCTCCCGGACAACGAACACCGGGGAGCTGTTTTTT.

The V gene is TRBV10-3, the J gene TRBJ1-1; D is uncertain. CDR1 and CDR2 (germline): ENHRY, SYGVKD. The length of the CDR3 is 13 residues. V was pared by 4 bases and J by 4 bases, with 10 bases between. CDR3 amino acids: CAISGVGGTEAFF. The DNA for the CDR3 is TGTGCCATCAGTGGTGTGGGCGGCACTGAAGCTTTCTTT.

This chain links TRBV6-5 with TRBJ1-2, with D possibly matching TRBD1 (6 bases). The CDR3 is made up of 15 amino acids. Germline V gives CDR1 MNHEY, CDR2 SVGAGI. The germline V and J ends were trimmed by 4 bases and 8 bases, with 20 bases remaining between them. The CDR3: CASSSTLRGGGGYTF. The DNA for the CDR3 is TGTGCCAGCAGTTCCACCCTTCGAGGGGGAGGAGGCTACACCTTC.

The chain recombines TRBV5-4 with TRBJ2-7; either TRBD1 or TRBD2 may supply D (5 bases each). This CDR3 spans 14 amino acids. CDR1 is SGHNT, CDR2 YYREEE, per germline (reference sequence). V lost 2 bases to trimming and J lost 7 bases, with 16 bases between them. Here the CDR3 reads CASSFGDGFREQYF. For the CDR3, the DNA is TGTGCCAGCAGCTTTGGGGACGGGTTTAGGGAGCAGTACTTC.

The chain carries TRBV2 and TRBJ2-7, with D uncertain. Germline V gene data show CDR1 as SNHLY and CDR2 as FYNNEI. The V end was cut by 2 bases, the J end by 0 bases, with 11 bases between. CDR3 size: 15 residues. CDR3 DNA sequence: TGTGCCAGCAGTGAATCGGCCAGCCACTCCTACGAGCAGTACTTC. Its protein product is CASSESASHSYEQYF.